These 29 T cell receptor beta chains share one sample of origin, sequenced in a study of T-cell reconstitution after alpha-beta-depleted transplantation in children. It was with unique molecular identifiers that the TCRbeta library was prepared. TCRdb reanalysed the PCR reads using MiXCR and keeps one entry per CDR3 protein. The sample lists 900,000 or so distinct CDR3 sequences; 16% were seen once. The sample here was PBMCs, mostly from graft donor cells, taken 360 days after TCRalphabeta/CD19-depleted stem cell transplant. The source is a male patient between 10 and 17 years old who had a stem cell transplant for acute lymphoblastic leukemia, so the T cells may come from the graft donor.

The table lists this clonotype with a few counts. The chain recombines TRBV7-2 with TRBJ2-2; no firm D call. V was cut by 1 base and J by 4 bases, with 13 bases left in between. Germline-derived CDR1 and CDR2 are SGHTA and FQGNSA. This CDR3 contains 16 residues. The CDR3 here is CASSLDAATSTGELFF. The CDR3 region has the DNA TGTGCCAGCAGCTTAGATGCAGCTACTTCCACCGGGGAGCTGTTTTTT.

This chain connects TRBV27 to TRBJ2-1; D might be TRBD2 (5 bases). V was cut by 3 bases and J by 0 bases, with 18 bases left in between. The CDR3 contains 18 residues. Germline V CDR1 and CDR2: MNHEY, SMNVEV (reference sequence). The CDR3 spells CASSFPLDGKSSYNEQFF. The CDR3, as DNA: TGTGCCAGCAGTTTCCCGCTTGACGGGAAGAGCTCCTACAATGAGCAGTTCTTC.

There are a few counts of this clonotype. The chain recombines TRBV29-1 with TRBJ1-4; TRBD1 matches 7 bases. Germline-derived CDR1 and CDR2 are SQVTM and ANQGSEA. V was clipped by 4 bases and J by 5 bases; unmatched bases: 4. This CDR3 has 13 amino acids. The CDR3 nucleotides are TGCAGCGTTGGGAACAGGGGCAATGAAAAACTGTTTTTT. Amino acids: CSVGNRGNEKLFF.

This chain joins TRBV5-1 and TRBJ2-2, with 7 bases matching TRBD2. The CDR3 is 14 amino acids. The J segment lost 7 bases and the V segment lost 1 base, leaving 4 bases of the junction unmatched. Germline CDR1 SGHRS, CDR2 YFSETQ. The CDR3 loop is CASSLREVLGELFF. In nucleotides, the CDR3 is TGCGCCAGCAGCTTGCGGGAGGTGCTCGGGGAGCTGTTTTTT. The whole variable domain, remainder taken from reference TRBV5-1 and TRBJ2-2, is KAGVTQTPRYLIKTRGQQVTLSCSPISGHRSVSWYQQTPGQGLQFLFEYFSETQRNKGNFPGRFSGRQFSNSRSEMNVSTLELGDSALYLCASSLREVLGELFFGEGSRLTVL.

The chain couples TRBV7-8 to TRBJ2-1, with TRBD1 as a possible D gene (5 bases). Germline-derived CDR1 and CDR2 are SGHVS and FQNEAQ. Trimming pared 4 bases from V and 6 bases from J, leaving 13 bases between. This CDR3 comprises 14 residues. The DNA of the CDR3 is TGTGCCAGCAGCTATCGTAGGGGCCCCAATGAGCAGTTCTTC. This codes for CASSYRRGPNEQFF.

This clonotype was found many times. The genes are TRBV9 and TRBJ2-3, with 11 bases matching TRBD2. The CDR3 is 17 residues long. Germline assignment: CDR1 SGDLS and CDR2 YYNGEE. After removal of 3 bases from V and 5 bases from J, the junction contained 11 bases not matched to a gene. CDR3: CASSGVAGGPRGDTQYF. As DNA, the CDR3 is TGTGCCAGCAGCGGCGTAGCGGGAGGGCCTAGGGGAGATACGCAGTATTTT.

In its sample, this clonotype was seen many times. This chain joins TRBV5-1 and TRBJ1-6; D is uncertain. Looked up from germline, CDR1 is SGHRS and CDR2 is YFSETQ. The V gene lost 7 bases and the J gene lost 0 bases, with 11 bases spanning the gap. This CDR3 spans 15 amino acids. CDR3 coding DNA: TGCGCCAGCCGTGGGGTGAGCTCCTATAATTCACCCCTCCACTTT. Translation: CASRGVSSYNSPLHF.

The V and J genes are TRBV5-5 and TRBJ1-1, with 9 bases aligning to TRBD1. CDR3 size: 15 residues. Losses at the gene ends were 4 bases for V and 1 base for J; bases not matched to a gene: 5. Germline CDR1 SGHKS, CDR2 YYEKEE (reference sequence). CDR3 loop: CASSGDRGGNTEAFF. For the CDR3, the DNA is TGTGCCAGCAGCGGAGACAGGGGGGGGAACACTGAAGCTTTCTTT.

This clonotype was seen a handful of times. The chain employs TRBV4-1 and TRBJ2-5; possibly TRBD2 for D (5 bases). The CDR3 totals 15 residues. Germline-derived CDR1 and CDR2 are MGHRA and YSYEKL. Trimming took off 1 base at V and 2 bases at J, with 11 bases between the two ends. The CDR3 DNA reads TGCGCCAGCAGCCAAGGGGTAGCGCAACAAGAGACCCAGTACTTC. It codes for CASSQGVAQQETQYF.

The chain links TRBV13 to TRBJ2-2; 11 positions agree with TRBD2. The ends lost 8 bases at V and 0 bases at J; junction bases unmatched: 11. Germline V lookup: CDR1 PRHDT, CDR2 FYEKMQ (reference sequence). This CDR3 spans 18 amino acids. For the CDR3, the DNA is TGTGCCAGCCTTTTGAGTTTGACTAGCGGGACGAACACCGGGGAGCTGTTTTTT. Amino acid sequence: CASLLSLTSGTNTGELFF.

The chain has TRBV2 and TRBJ2-1; D is uncertain. V shed 8 bases and J shed 7 bases, with 9 bases lying between them. CDR1 and CDR2 from the germline V gene are SNHLY and FYNNEI. The CDR3 runs 11 residues. For the CDR3, the DNA is TGTGCCAGCGATCGGTGGAATGAGCAGTTCTTC. Its translation: CASDRWNEQFF.

The sample holds a few counts of this clonotype. This chain uses TRBV15 with TRBJ1-5; a possible D gene is TRBD1 (5 bases). Between the trimmed V and J ends, which lost 8 bases and 2 bases, there was a span of 7 bases. This CDR3 comprises 12 residues. Germline lookup yields CDR1 LNHNV and CDR2 YYDKDF (reference sequence). The DNA of the CDR3 is TGTGCCACCGGGGGAGGCAATCAGCCCCAGCATTTT. It encodes CATGGGNQPQHF.

This clonotype turned up a few times. The chain links TRBV7-3 to TRBJ2-4, with D perhaps assigned TRBD1 or TRBD2 (5 bases each). Germline V gene data show CDR1 as SGHTA and CDR2 as FQGTGA. V shed 5 bases and J shed 7 bases, with 18 bases lying between them. The CDR3 has 15 amino acids. The chain's CDR3 is CASSRSGTLRNIQYF. As DNA, the CDR3 is TGTGCCAGCAGCCGTTCCGGGACCTTAAGGAACATTCAGTACTTC.

This chain links TRBV10-3 with TRBJ2-3; possibly TRBD1 for D (5 bases). V was cut by 8 bases and J by 5 bases, with 14 bases left in between. Germline V gene lookup returns CDR1 ENHRY and CDR2 SYGVKD. The CDR3 covers 13 residues. In DNA form, the CDR3 reads TGTGCCATCGGTGGCCAGGGTGAAGATACGCAGTATTTT. It is translated as CAIGGQGEDTQYF.

The rearrangement links TRBV30 to TRBJ1-1, with D hard to call. V was trimmed by 2 bases and J by 5 bases, leaving 15 bases between them. Germline-derived CDR1 and CDR2 are GTSNPN and SVGIG (reference sequence). This CDR3 contains 14 residues. CDR3 coding DNA: TGTGCCTGGAGTCAACTTCGGGGAAGGACTGAAGCTTTCTTT. This encodes CAWSQLRGRTEAFF.

This clonotype has ten or more counts. The chain uses TRBV7-6 and TRBJ2-2, with TRBD1 matching over 8 bases. The CDR3 sequence is 14 residues long. Losses at the gene ends were 3 bases for V and 4 bases for J; bases not matched to a gene: 1. The germline V gene has CDR1 SGHVS and CDR2 FNYEAQ. The DNA of the CDR3 is TGTGCCAGCAGCTTTGGACAGGGCACCGGGGAGCTGTTTTTT. Translation gives CASSFGQGTGELFF.

V and J are TRBV3-1 and TRBJ2-1; 7 nucleotides agree with TRBD2. The trim removed 2 bases at V and 3 bases at J, leaving 10 bases unmatched. CDR1 LGHDT and CDR2 YNNKEL come from the germline V gene (reference sequence). The CDR3 sequence is 17 residues long. CDR3 bases: TGTGCCAGCAGCCAATGGTCGAGCGGGAAACTCTACAATGAGCAGTTCTTC. This translates into CASSQWSSGKLYNEQFF.

This clonotype was detected a few times. A read error may explain this, as a much larger clone is one base away. The CDR3 DNA reads TGTGCCAGCACTCGGACAGGGGGCACTGAAGCTTTCTTT. This gives the protein CASTRTGGTEAFF. The V gene is TRBV27, the J gene TRBJ1-1; 10 bases line up with TRBD1. The ends lost 7 bases at V and 4 bases at J; junction bases unmatched: 3. Per the germline V gene, CDR1 is MNHEY and CDR2 is SMNVEV (reference sequence). CDR3 length: 13 amino acids.

The genes are TRBV27 and TRBJ2-7, with 7 bases matching TRBD1. Trimming at V came to 6 bases and at J to 1 base, leaving 9 bases not matched to a gene. Germline V gene data show CDR1 as MNHEY and CDR2 as SMNVEV (reference sequence). This CDR3 region has 15 residues. CDR3 region: CASRSYRTGSYEQYF. The CDR3 bases are TGTGCCAGCAGAAGCTATAGGACAGGTTCCTACGAGCAGTACTTC.

The V call is TRBV12-3 or TRBV12-4, the J call TRBJ2-7; 7 nucleotides match TRBD2. The CDR3 runs to 14 residues. J was trimmed by 5 bases and V by 6 bases; bases with no gene match: 10. The CDR3 loop is CASRLLARDHEQYF. The CDR3 coding sequence is TGTGCCAGCAGGTTACTAGCGAGAGACCACGAGCAGTACTTC.

There are a few counts of this clonotype. The V call is TRBV5-1, the J call TRBJ2-5; D is uncertain. This CDR3 spans 15 amino acids. The V end lost 0 bases, the J end lost 5 bases, and 14 bases lay between the germline ends. The germline gives CDR1 SGHRS, CDR2 YFSETQ. The CDR3 loop reads CASSLEMAGHETQYF. The CDR3 nucleotides are TGCGCCAGCAGCTTGGAAATGGCCGGGCACGAGACCCAGTACTTC.

The rearrangement uses TRBV5-1 and TRBJ2-7, with 7 bases lining up with TRBD1. The CDR3 spans 13 residues. Germline V gene data show CDR1 as SGHRS and CDR2 as YFSETQ. Trimming at V came to 6 bases and at J to 7 bases, leaving 10 bases not matched to a gene. CDR3 protein: CASIEGAKEEQYF. CDR3 nucleotides: TGCGCCAGCATTGAGGGGGCGAAAGAGGAGCAGTACTTC.

This clonotype has more than one count but fewer than ten. V is TRBV6-2 or TRBV6-3 and J is TRBJ2-3; no definite D call. CDR3 size: 13 residues. CDR1 MNHEY and CDR2 SVGEGT come from the germline V gene. Trimming pared 7 bases from V and 10 bases from J, leaving 18 bases between. Written as DNA, the CDR3 is TGTGCCAGCACCGCAATGGCTACACAATCGCAGTATTTT. This codes for CASTAMATQSQYF.

J is TRBJ2-5 and V is TRBV20-1, with TRBD2 matching over 12 bases. This CDR3 spans 13 amino acids. V shed 8 bases and J 4 bases; nucleotides not matched to a gene: 5. Germline lookup yields CDR1 DFQATT and CDR2 SNEGSKA (reference sequence). The CDR3 protein is CSYSGLAGETQYF. CDR3 DNA: TGCAGTTATTCGGGACTAGCGGGAGAGACCCAGTACTTC.

The DNA of the CDR3 is TGTGCCAGCAGTAAACTACCGGGACAGGGGGCTTCTGGGGCCAACGTCCTGACTTTC. Translating gives CASSKLPGQGASGANVLTF. The chain employs TRBV6-1 and TRBJ2-6; 12 nucleotides align to TRBD1. Germline-derived CDR1 and CDR2 are MNHNS and SASEGT. J gave up 1 base and V 5 bases, and 9 bases lay outside the gene matches. The CDR3 consists of 19 residues.

This clonotype was seen at least ten times. The J gene is TRBJ1-4, the V gene TRBV5-1; 8 nucleotides align to TRBD1. The CDR3 has 14 amino acids. Germline CDR1 and CDR2: SGHRS and YFSETQ. V was clipped by 2 bases and J by 5 bases; unmatched bases: 2. The CDR3 sequence is CASSLRQGNEKLFF. CDR3 sequence (DNA): TGCGCCAGCAGCTTACGACAGGGGAATGAAAAACTGTTTTTT.

V usage is TRBV5-1 and J usage is TRBJ2-7; 7 bases align to TRBD1. With 5 bases clipped from V and 5 bases from J, the junction kept 16 bases outside the gene matches. The CDR3 sequence is 16 residues long. Germline V gene sequence: CDR1 SGHRS, CDR2 YFSETQ. CDR3 nucleotides: TGCGCCAGCAGTCAGACACCGAGGGGGCGCATCGACGAGCAGTACTTC. Amino acids: CASSQTPRGRIDEQYF.

Many counts were recorded for this clonotype. The gene calls are TRBV12-3 or TRBV12-4 and TRBJ1-2; D is uncertain. CDR3 size: 15 residues. V was trimmed by 8 bases and J by 4 bases, leaving 20 bases between them. DNA of the CDR3: TGTGCCAGCTTCCCGAGTTCGAGCATAGGCTATGGCTACACCTTC. As protein: CASFPSSSIGYGYTF.

This clonotype occurred a few times. For the CDR3, the DNA is TGTGCCAGCAGCTTACTAGCGGGAGGCTTTTCGTACAATGAGCAGTTCTTC. It yields the protein CASSLLAGGFSYNEQFF. The gene calls are TRBV7-2 and TRBJ2-1; TRBD2 matches 11 bases. Trimming removed 2 bases from V and 4 bases from J; junction bases left unmatched: 7. This CDR3 region has 17 residues. Germline CDR1 reads SGHTA; CDR2 reads FQGNSA. The full variable domain, its missing parts supplied by reference TRBV7-2 and TRBJ2-1, is GAGVSQSPSNKVTEKGKDVELRCDPISGHTALYWYRQSLGQGLEFLIYFQGNSAPDKSGLPSDRFSAERTGGSVSTLTIQRTQQEDSAVYLCASSLLAGGFSYNEQFFGPGTRLTVL.